These 14 T cell receptor beta chains share one sample of origin, sequenced in a study of CD8+CD57+ T cells in acquired aplastic anemia. Investigators profiled TCR beta VDJ and CDR3 from genomic DNA template. TCRdb re-derived calls from the reads in MiXCR, one entry per CDR3 protein. The table has more than 150,000 distinct CDR3 sequences, around half seen once. The sample taken for sequencing was sorted CD4+, CD8+, or CD8+CD57+ T cells (not recorded which) from PBMCs. The receptors shown here come from a human donor in good health.

As regards this clonotype: This likely comes from a read error, as the CDR3 has no conserved phenylalanine or tryptophan at its end. The rearrangement uses TRBV19 and TRBJ2-7; D is undetermined. The CDR3 sequence is 15 residues long. V was pared by 6 bases and J by 4 bases, with 19 bases between. CDR1 LNHDA and CDR2 SQIVND come from the germline V gene (reference sequence). Here the CDR3 reads CASRRGVASAYEQYL. The CDR3 nucleotides are TGTGCCAGTAGACGAGGAGTAGCCTCGGCGTACGAGCAGTACCTC.

The rearrangement links TRBV10-3 to TRBJ2-1; 8 nucleotides match TRBD2. The CDR3 runs 14 residues. V shed 7 bases and J 5 bases; nucleotides not matched to a gene: 7. The germline gives CDR1 ENHRY, CDR2 SYGVKD. The CDR3 sequence is CAINLGLGNNEQFF. DNA of the CDR3: TGTGCCATCAACTTGGGACTAGGTAACAATGAGCAGTTCTTC.

The table lists this clonotype with a few counts. A clone one base away is much larger, so this may be a read error. V gene TRBV7-3 combines with J gene TRBJ2-2; 8 bases map to TRBD1. CDR1 SGHTA and CDR2 FQGTGA come from the germline V gene. The CDR3 has 14 amino acids. The CDR3 DNA is TGTGCCAGCAGCTACAGGGGGTACGGCGGGGAGCTGCTTTTT. It yields the protein CASSYRGYGGELLF.

Note on this clonotype: This may come from a read error, since a much larger clone is one base off. The chain combines TRBV3-1 with TRBJ2-5; maybe TRBD2 (6 bases). Germline V gives CDR1 LGHDT, CDR2 YNNKEL (reference sequence). The CDR3 has 13 residues. CDR3 in DNA: TGTGCCAGCAGCGCTAGGGGAGGAGAGGCCCAGTACTTC. It encodes CASSARGGEAQYF.

The chain joins TRBV19 to TRBJ1-2; a possible D gene is TRBD1 (5 bases). This CDR3 contains 15 residues. V lost 5 bases and J lost 8, with 21 bases in between. Germline V gene lookup returns CDR1 LNHDA and CDR2 SQIVND (reference sequence). The CDR3 sequence: CASSPSGIPLEGYTF. The CDR3 DNA reads as TGTGCCAGTAGTCCGTCAGGGATACCTCTGGAAGGCTACACCTTC.

This clonotype was picked up many times. The rearrangement joins TRBV5-4 to TRBJ1-6; D is possibly TRBD1 (5 bases). Germline lookup yields CDR1 SGHNT and CDR2 YYREEE (reference sequence). Trimming stripped 0 bases from V and 0 bases from J, with 13 bases between. The length of the CDR3 is 18 residues. Written as DNA, the CDR3 is TGTGCCAGCAGCTTGGGAGGCAGGGTCAGCTCCTATAATTCACCCCTCCACTTT. Protein: CASSLGGRVSSYNSPLHF.

CDR3 DNA: TGTGCCAGCTCACCCCAGGGGATCGCAGATACGCAGTATTTT. This gives the protein CASSPQGIADTQYF. V is TRBV18 and J is TRBJ2-3; the D gene is possibly TRBD1 (6 bases). Germline V gene data show CDR1 as KGHSH and CDR2 as LQKENI. V was pared by 3 bases and J by 4 bases, with 11 bases between. The CDR3 length is 14 residues. Together with reference TRBV18 and TRBJ2-3, the CDR3 gives the full variable domain: NAGVMQNPRHLVRRRGQEARLRCSPMKGHSHVYWYRQLPEEGLKFMVYLQKENIIDESGMPKERFSAEFPKEGPSILRIQQVVRGDSAAYFCASSPQGIADTQYFGPGTRLTVL.

This clonotype was detected a few times. This chain uses TRBV2 with TRBJ2-7; 7 nucleotides line up with TRBD1. CDR3 length: 13 amino acids. V lost 8 bases and J lost 2; bases outside the gene matches: 6. CDR1 and CDR2 (germline): SNHLY, FYNNEI. DNA for the CDR3: TGTGCCAGCTCACCGGGACAGACCTACGAGCAGTACTTC. This translates into CASSPGQTYEQYF.

This clonotype has a count of ten or more. The gene calls are TRBV7-8 and TRBJ1-5; perhaps TRBD1 as D (5 bases). Germline CDR1 and CDR2: SGHVS and FQNEAQ. The CDR3 is 18 amino acids. V dropped 0 bases and J dropped 3 bases, with 18 bases sitting between them. Here the CDR3 reads CASSLAIRGSPFNQPQHF. In DNA form, the CDR3 reads TGTGCCAGCAGCTTAGCGATTAGGGGTTCCCCTTTCAATCAGCCCCAGCATTTT.

The chain uses TRBV15 and TRBJ1-2, with TRBD1 as a possible D gene (5 bases). V shed 0 bases and J shed 2 bases, with 16 bases lying between them. CDR1 is LNHNV and CDR2 is YYDKDF in the germline V gene (reference sequence). This CDR3 has 17 amino acids. CDR3 sequence (DNA): TGTGCCACCAGCAGAGATGTCCAAGAGGGGTCAAACTATGGCTACACCTTC. Translating gives CATSRDVQEGSNYGYTF.

This clonotype has ten or more counts. The chain has TRBV7-3 and TRBJ1-1; D call uncertain. Looked up from germline, CDR1 is SGHTA and CDR2 is FQGTGA. V shed 1 base and J shed 5 bases, with 8 bases lying between them. This CDR3 spans 13 amino acids. CDR3: CASSLIRQTEAFF. The CDR3 region has the DNA TGTGCCAGCAGCTTAATCAGGCAGACTGAAGCTTTCTTT.

This clonotype was counted only a few times. The CDR3 does not end in the conserved phenylalanine or tryptophan, so this is likely a read error. The chain recombines TRBV14 with TRBJ1-6; D is possibly TRBD1 (5 bases). The germline V gene encodes CDR1 SGHDN and CDR2 FVKESK. The CDR3 spans 15 residues. Trimming shortened V by 0 bases and J by 10 bases, and 13 bases separated the two germline ends. DNA for the CDR3: TGTGCCAGCAGCCAAGACGGGGGTTCCATCTCACCCCTCCACTCT. Translation: CASSQDGGSISPLHS.

This clonotype turned up a few times. V is TRBV25-1 and J is TRBJ2-1, with a possible D match to TRBD2 (5 bases). V gave up 0 bases and J gave up 8 bases, with 14 bases separating them. The germline V gene has CDR1 MGHDK and CDR2 SYGVNS. CDR3 length equals 15 residues. The CDR3 region has the DNA TGTGCCAGCAGTGAATATCAAGAGAAGAGGGATGAGCAGTTCTTC. Translating gives CASSEYQEKRDEQFF.

This clonotype has only a few counts. This chain uses TRBV6-4 with TRBJ2-3; D uncertain. The CDR3 is made up of 15 amino acids. Germline assignment: CDR1 MRHNA and CDR2 SNTAGT. Trimming cost V 3 bases and J 0 bases, with 10 bases left between them. The CDR3 DNA follows: TGTGCCAGCAGTGATGATCCTTCTAGCACAGATACGCAGTATTTT. It translates to CASSDDPSSTDTQYF.